Following are 24 T cell receptor beta chains from one sample sequenced in a study of T cells in Graves' hyperthyroidism and ophthalmopathy. RNA transcripts gave rise to amplified TCR beta CDR3 regions. Initially, a first-round RT-PCR of the TCR CDR3 employed the HTBI primer set. TCRdb recomputed calls from the multiplex PCR reads with MiXCR, one row per CDR3 protein. The sample shows under 300,000 distinct CDR3 sequences, over 12% of them seen only once. The sample was blood. These receptor sequences come from a woman in her 50s with Graves' hyperthyroidism that later progressed to Graves' ophthalmopathy.

This clonotype was found many times. V is TRBV12-3 or TRBV12-4 and J is TRBJ2-2, with D hard to call. CDR3 length: 13 amino acids. Trimming removed 6 bases from V and 8 bases from J, with 13 bases in between. CDR3 nucleotides: TGTGCCAGCAGCCGGCCCTTGTCGGGGGAGCTGTTTTTT. It yields the protein CASSRPLSGELFF.

This clonotype has a count of ten or more. The V gene is TRBV20-1, the J gene TRBJ2-3, with D unresolved. Germline V CDR1 and CDR2: DFQATT, SNEGSKA (reference sequence). The CDR3 length is 13 residues. The V end lost 7 bases, the J end lost 0 bases, and 11 bases lay between the germline ends. The CDR3 region is CSVGRVSTDTQYF. The CDR3, as DNA: TGCAGTGTCGGTCGGGTAAGCACAGATACGCAGTATTTT.

This clonotype has ten or more counts. V usage is TRBV29-1 and J usage is TRBJ2-3; D is perhaps TRBD2 (6 bases). The CDR3 is 16 amino acids. In germline, CDR1 is SQVTM, CDR2 ANQGSEA. V dropped 5 bases and J dropped 1 base, with 19 bases sitting between them. CDR3 in DNA: TGCAGCGTTACGAATAGCCGGGACTTCCGCACAGATACGCAGTATTTT. This sequence encodes CSVTNSRDFRTDTQYF.

At least ten counts were recorded for this clonotype. The chain couples TRBV6-2 or TRBV6-3 to TRBJ1-5; perhaps TRBD1 as D (6 bases). Trimming pared 8 bases from V and 7 bases from J, leaving 18 bases between. Germline lookup yields CDR1 MNHEY and CDR2 SVGEGT. This CDR3 region has 14 residues. The CDR3 DNA reads as TGTGCCAGCGTAGGTGGGGGGGCGAGCCAGCCCCAGCATTTT. Protein: CASVGGGASQPQHF.

This clonotype was counted many times. V gene TRBV18 combines with J gene TRBJ2-4; no clear D gene. The CDR3 contains 15 residues. CDR1 is KGHSH and CDR2 is LQKENI in the germline V gene. With 3 bases removed from V and 0 bases from J, the gap between germline ends came to 9 bases. The CDR3 is CASSPYGEAKNIQYF. CDR3 in DNA: TGTGCCAGCTCACCCTATGGGGAAGCCAAAAACATTCAGTACTTC.

This clonotype was seen at least ten times. J is TRBJ1-1 and V is TRBV5-6, with a weak D call TRBD1 (6 bases). Trimming removed 4 bases at V and 10 bases at J, with 14 bases between. The CDR3 runs to 12 residues. Per germline, CDR1 SGHDT and CDR2 YYEEEE. The CDR3 loop is CASSLLGQLAFF. The CDR3 DNA is TGTGCCAGCAGCCTACTAGGACAGCTAGCTTTCTTT.

As concerns this clonotype: A read error may explain this, as a much larger clone is one base away. The chain couples TRBV6-1 to TRBJ1-1; D call uncertain. The CDR3 is 15 residues long. Germline values: CDR1 MNHNS, CDR2 SASEGT. The DNA of the CDR3 is TGTGCCAGCGGTGAAAGTGTCCCGGTAGGCCAAGAAGCTTTCTTT. It translates to CASGESVPVGQEAFF.

Many counts were recorded for this clonotype. The CDR3 reads CSASAGGLTDTQYF. For the CDR3, the DNA is TGCAGTGCTAGCGCAGGGGGCTTAACAGATACGCAGTATTTT. V usage is TRBV20-1 and J usage is TRBJ2-3; 8 bases are a match to TRBD1. Germline CDR1 reads DFQATT; CDR2 reads SNEGSKA (reference sequence). This CDR3 contains 14 residues. V was clipped by 3 bases and J by 3 bases; unmatched bases: 5.

Comment on this clonotype: This may arise from a read error, as a much more abundant clone is one base away. This likely comes from a read error, as the CDR3 has no conserved phenylalanine or tryptophan at its end. The rearrangement uses TRBV20-1 and TRBJ2-3; TRBD2 matches 7 bases. Trimming took 3 bases from V and 4 from J; bases not matched to a gene: 13. The CDR3 is 16 amino acids. The germline CDR1 and CDR2 sequences are DFQATT and SNEGSKA (reference sequence). In DNA form, the CDR3 reads TGCAGTGCTAGTGACCGAACAGCGGGATTCGCAGATACGCAGTATTCT. This translates into CSASDRTAGFADTQYS.

The sample holds a few counts of this clonotype. This rearrangement joins TRBV9 to TRBJ2-3, with D hard to call. The germline gives CDR1 SGDLS, CDR2 YYNGEE. The length of the CDR3 is 14 residues. Trimming removed 3 bases from V and 0 bases from J, with 8 bases in between. The CDR3 DNA reads TGTGCCAGCAGCGCCCAACCGAGCACAGATACGCAGTATTTT. Its translation: CASSAQPSTDTQYF.

The chain is built from TRBV5-1 and TRBJ2-2; 9 nucleotides line up with TRBD2. Per the germline V gene, CDR1 is SGHRS and CDR2 is YFSETQ. The trim removed 1 base at V and 4 bases at J, leaving 5 bases unmatched. The CDR3 sequence is 16 residues long. In DNA form, the CDR3 reads TGCGCCAGCAGCTTGACGAGCGGGAGGAGCACCGGGGAGCTGTTTTTT. It codes for CASSLTSGRSTGELFF.

The sample holds many counts of this clonotype. CDR3 residues: CASSPGTSGPTDTQYF. CDR3 sequence (DNA): TGCGCCAGCAGCCCCGGGACTAGCGGCCCCACAGATACGCAGTATTTT. This chain connects TRBV5-1 to TRBJ2-3; 11 bases agree with TRBD2. This CDR3 contains 16 residues. The V segment lost 4 bases and the J segment 2 bases; nucleotides outside the gene matches: 6. Germline CDR1 reads SGHRS; CDR2 reads YFSETQ.

This clonotype was observed at least ten times. V and J are TRBV6-5 and TRBJ2-7; no firm D call. The germline V gene encodes CDR1 MNHEY and CDR2 SVGAGI. This CDR3 comprises 14 residues. Trimming took 2 bases from V and 2 from J, leaving 10 bases between them. CDR3 in DNA: TGTGCCAGCAGTTACCGTAACAGCCCCTACGAGCAGTACTTC. It encodes CASSYRNSPYEQYF.

In its sample, this clonotype was seen many times. The chain has TRBV29-1 and TRBJ2-7; D remains unclear. The CDR3 is 11 amino acids. Trimming left V 4 bases short and J 7 bases short, with 11 bases between. Germline CDR1 and CDR2: SQVTM and ANQGSEA. The CDR3 here is CSVGSGEEQYF. DNA of the CDR3: TGCAGCGTTGGAAGTGGGGAAGAGCAGTACTTC.

This clonotype was seen at least ten times. The chain links TRBV7-2 to TRBJ1-1, with D possibly being TRBD1 (6 bases). Trimming shortened V by 1 base and J by 6 bases, and 12 bases separated the two germline ends. This CDR3 comprises 14 residues. Germline CDR1 SGHTA, CDR2 FQGNSA. The CDR3 DNA reads TGTGCCAGCAGCTTAGGCTCTGGGGGCTCTGAAGCTTTCTTT. Amino acid sequence: CASSLGSGGSEAFF. Drawing the rest from reference TRBV7-2 and TRBJ1-1, the complete variable domain is GAGVSQSPSNKVTEKGKDVELRCDPISGHTALYWYRQSLGQGLEFLIYFQGNSAPDKSGLPSDRFSAERTGGSVSTLTIQRTQQEDSAVYLCASSLGSGGSEAFFGQGTRLTVV.

The sample holds a few counts of this clonotype. A much larger clone lies a single base off, so this may be a read error. The gene calls are TRBV28 and TRBJ2-7, with 10 bases matching TRBD1. The CDR3 spans 14 residues. Germline V lookup: CDR1 MDHEN, CDR2 SYDVKM. For the CDR3, the DNA is TGTGCCAGCAGGGGGACAGGGGCGTTTTACGAGCAGTGCTTC. It codes for CASRGTGAFYEQCF.

Many counts were recorded for this clonotype. The rearrangement links TRBV24-1 to TRBJ2-1; D is perhaps TRBD2 (6 bases). CDR1 is KGHDR and CDR2 is SFDVKD in the germline V gene. CDR3 length equals 17 residues. Trimming pared 0 bases from V and 10 bases from J, leaving 21 bases between. For the CDR3, the DNA is TGTGCCACCAGTGATTTGGAGCCGGCGACCGGGGGTGACGAGCAGTTCTTC. This codes for CATSDLEPATGGDEQFF.

The sample holds many counts of this clonotype. The chain carries TRBV20-1 and TRBJ2-7, with D perhaps matching TRBD1 (5 bases). The CDR3 totals 16 residues. CDR1 and CDR2 (germline): DFQATT, SNEGSKA (reference sequence). Trimming took 1 base from V and 2 from J, leaving 18 bases between them. In nucleotides, the CDR3 is TGCAGTGCTAGAGGGTTGACAGCCAATGATCCCTACGAGCAGTACTTC. Its translation is CSARGLTANDPYEQYF.

This clonotype has a single count. The chain has TRBV5-1 and TRBJ1-1, with D maybe TRBD1 (6 bases). Germline-derived CDR1 and CDR2 are SGHRS and YFSETQ. V dropped 1 base and J dropped 2 bases, with 15 bases sitting between them. CDR3 size: 16 residues. CDR3 sequence: CASSLTGGQRNTEAFF. As DNA, the CDR3 is TGCGCCAGCAGCTTGACCGGGGGCCAGAGAAACACTGAAGCTTTCTTT.

At least ten counts were recorded for this clonotype. This chain uses TRBV18 with TRBJ2-5; D remains unclear. CDR1 KGHSH and CDR2 LQKENI come from the germline V gene. The germline V and J ends were trimmed by 1 base and 1 base, with 7 bases remaining between them. This CDR3 is 14 amino acids long. The CDR3 DNA is TGTGCCAGCTCACCACAAAGGCGCCAAGAGACCCAGTACTTC. Its translation: CASSPQRRQETQYF. The complete variable domain, with remaining parts taken from reference TRBV18 and TRBJ2-5, reads NAGVMQNPRHLVRRRGQEARLRCSPMKGHSHVYWYRQLPEEGLKFMVYLQKENIIDESGMPKERFSAEFPKEGPSILRIQQVVRGDSAAYFCASSPQRRQETQYFGPGTRLLVL.

There are a few counts of this clonotype. The gene calls are TRBV29-1 and TRBJ2-2; D is unresolved. The CDR3 runs 15 residues. The V gene's germline CDR1 is SQVTM and CDR2 ANQGSEA. V lost 6 bases and J lost 0, with 14 bases in between. CDR3 loop: CSVTPPYSNTGELFF. The CDR3 DNA reads TGCAGCGTGACCCCCCCTTACTCGAACACCGGGGAGCTGTTTTTT.

This clonotype was seen a few times. This chain uses TRBV5-1 with TRBJ2-7, with 10 positions matching TRBD1. CDR1 and CDR2 from the germline V gene are SGHRS and YFSETQ. The V gene end was trimmed by 4 bases and the J gene end by 3 bases; junction bases not matched to a gene: 7. This CDR3 has 15 residues. The CDR3 region has the DNA TGCGCCAGCAGCCCCCGGGACAGGGGCCTCTACGAGCAGTACTTC. This encodes CASSPRDRGLYEQYF.

This clonotype was seen ten or more times. V is TRBV7-3 and J is TRBJ2-2; 8 bases map to TRBD2. CDR3 size: 16 residues. Trimming removed 3 bases from V and 4 bases from J; junction bases left unmatched: 7. Germline lookup yields CDR1 SGHTA and CDR2 FQGTGA. The CDR3 sequence: CASSFRGLAGTGELFF. The CDR3 bases are TGTGCCAGCAGCTTCCGCGGGCTAGCGGGCACCGGGGAGCTGTTTTTT. The full variable domain, completed using reference TRBV7-3 and TRBJ2-2, is GAGVSQTPSNKVTEKGKYVELRCDPISGHTALYWYRQSLGQGPEFLIYFQGTGAADDSGLPNDRFFAVRPEGSVSTLKIQRTERGDSAVYLCASSFRGLAGTGELFFGEGSRLTVL.

Many counts were recorded for this clonotype. V gene TRBV3-1 combines with J gene TRBJ2-5; TRBD2 is a possible D gene (5 bases). V was pared by 2 bases and J by 11 bases, with 9 bases between. The CDR3 contains 11 residues. Germline values: CDR1 LGHDT, CDR2 YNNKEL (reference sequence). The CDR3 loop reads CASSQQGLQYF. CDR3 in DNA: TGTGCCAGCAGCCAACAAGGACTTCAGTACTTC.